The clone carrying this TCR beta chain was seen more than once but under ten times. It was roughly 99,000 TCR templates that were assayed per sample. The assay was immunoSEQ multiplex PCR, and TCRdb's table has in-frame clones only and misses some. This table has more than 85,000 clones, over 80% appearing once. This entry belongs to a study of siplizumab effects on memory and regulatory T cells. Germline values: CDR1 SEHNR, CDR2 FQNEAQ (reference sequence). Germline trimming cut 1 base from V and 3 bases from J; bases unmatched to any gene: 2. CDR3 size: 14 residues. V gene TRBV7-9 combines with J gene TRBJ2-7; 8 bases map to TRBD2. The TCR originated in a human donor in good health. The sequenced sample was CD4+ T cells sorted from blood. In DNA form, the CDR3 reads TGTGCCAGCAGCTTAGGAAGCGGGGGCTACGAGCAGTACTTC. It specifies CASSLGSGGYEQYF.